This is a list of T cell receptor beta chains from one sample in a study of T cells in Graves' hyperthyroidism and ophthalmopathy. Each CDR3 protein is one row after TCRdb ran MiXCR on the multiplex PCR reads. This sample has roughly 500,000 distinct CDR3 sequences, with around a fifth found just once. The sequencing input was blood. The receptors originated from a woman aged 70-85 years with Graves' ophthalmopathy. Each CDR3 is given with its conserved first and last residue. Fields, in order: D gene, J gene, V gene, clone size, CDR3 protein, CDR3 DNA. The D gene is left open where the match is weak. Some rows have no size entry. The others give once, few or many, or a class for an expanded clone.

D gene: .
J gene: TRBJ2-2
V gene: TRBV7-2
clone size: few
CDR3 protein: CASSFSVGELFF
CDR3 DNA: TGTGCCAGCAGCTTTTCGGTTGGGGAGCTGTTTTTT

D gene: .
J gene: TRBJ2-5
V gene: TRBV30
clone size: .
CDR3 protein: CAWSVAQTQYF
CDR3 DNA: TGTGCCTGGAGTGTAGCACAGACCCAGTACTTC

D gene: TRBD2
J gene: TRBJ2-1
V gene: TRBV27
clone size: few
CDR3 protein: CASSPTGLAGNEQFF
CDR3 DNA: TGTGCCAGCAGTCCTACCGGACTAGCGGGCAATGAGCAGTTCTTC

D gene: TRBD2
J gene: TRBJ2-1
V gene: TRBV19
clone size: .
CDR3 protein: CASSMRGVAGSNDEQFF
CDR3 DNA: TGTGCCAGTAGTATGAGAGGGGTAGCGGGATCAAACGATGAGCAGTTCTTC

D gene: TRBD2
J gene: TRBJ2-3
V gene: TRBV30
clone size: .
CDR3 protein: CAWRPIGLAGGSTDTQYF
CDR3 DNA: TGTGCCTGGAGACCCATAGGACTAGCGGGAGGTAGCACAGATACGCAGTATTTT

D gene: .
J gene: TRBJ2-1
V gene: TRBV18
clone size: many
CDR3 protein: CASSPEPAYNEQFF
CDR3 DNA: TGTGCCAGCTCACCAGAGCCGGCCTACAATGAGCAGTTCTTC

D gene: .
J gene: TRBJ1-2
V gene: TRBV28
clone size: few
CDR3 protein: CASSFRQAVGYTF
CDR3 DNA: TGTGCCAGCAGTTTCAGGCAGGCCGTTGGCTACACCTTC

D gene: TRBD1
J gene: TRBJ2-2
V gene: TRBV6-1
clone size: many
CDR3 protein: CASWGQGVTGELFF
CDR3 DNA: TGTGCCAGCTGGGGACAGGGGGTGACCGGGGAGCTGTTTTTT

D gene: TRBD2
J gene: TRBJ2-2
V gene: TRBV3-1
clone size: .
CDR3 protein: CAAGDTGELFF
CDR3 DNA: TGTGCCGCGGGGGATACCGGGGAGCTGTTTTTT

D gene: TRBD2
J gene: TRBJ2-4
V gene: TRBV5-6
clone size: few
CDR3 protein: CASSLLSSGRAVAKNIQYF
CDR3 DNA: TGTGCCAGCAGCTTGTTGAGTAGCGGGAGGGCCGTGGCCAAAAACATTCAGTACTTC

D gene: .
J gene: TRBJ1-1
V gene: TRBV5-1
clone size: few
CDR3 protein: CASSWGRLNTEAFF
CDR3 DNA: TGCGCCAGCAGCTGGGGCAGACTGAACACTGAAGCTTTCTTT

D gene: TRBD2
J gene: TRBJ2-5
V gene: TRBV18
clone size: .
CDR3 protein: CASSLLAGDETQYF
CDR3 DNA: TGTGCCAGCTCACTTCTAGCGGGAGATGAGACCCAGTACTTC

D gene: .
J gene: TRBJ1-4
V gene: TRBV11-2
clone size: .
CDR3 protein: CASSLSGEKLFF
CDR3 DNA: TGTGCCAGCAGCTTAAGTGGAGAAAAACTGTTTTTT

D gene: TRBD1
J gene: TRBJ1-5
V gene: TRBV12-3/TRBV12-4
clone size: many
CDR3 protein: CASSSTPGGGNQPQHF
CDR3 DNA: TGTGCCAGCAGTTCTACGCCAGGGGGGGGCAATCAGCCCCAGCATTTT

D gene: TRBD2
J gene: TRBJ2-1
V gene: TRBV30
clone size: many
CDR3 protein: CAGTSSYNEQFF
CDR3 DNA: TGTGCCGGGACTAGCTCCTACAATGAGCAGTTCTTC